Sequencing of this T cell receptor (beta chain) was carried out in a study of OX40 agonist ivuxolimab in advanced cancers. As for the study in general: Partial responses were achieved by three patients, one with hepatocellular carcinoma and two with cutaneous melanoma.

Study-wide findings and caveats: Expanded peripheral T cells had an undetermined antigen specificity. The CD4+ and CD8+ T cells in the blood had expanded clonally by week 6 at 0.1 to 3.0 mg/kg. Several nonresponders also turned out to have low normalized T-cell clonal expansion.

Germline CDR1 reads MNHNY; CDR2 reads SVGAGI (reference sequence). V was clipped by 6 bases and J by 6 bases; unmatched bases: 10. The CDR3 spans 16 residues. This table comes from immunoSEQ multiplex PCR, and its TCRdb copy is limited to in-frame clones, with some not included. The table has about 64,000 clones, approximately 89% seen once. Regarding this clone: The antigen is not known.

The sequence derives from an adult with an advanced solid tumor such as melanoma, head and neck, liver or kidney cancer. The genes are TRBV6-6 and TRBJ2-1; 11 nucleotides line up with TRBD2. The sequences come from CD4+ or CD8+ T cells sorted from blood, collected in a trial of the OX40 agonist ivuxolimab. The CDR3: CASSDRYSGRANEQFF. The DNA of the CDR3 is TGTGCCAGCAGCGACCGGTATAGCGGGAGGGCCAATGAGCAGTTCTTC.